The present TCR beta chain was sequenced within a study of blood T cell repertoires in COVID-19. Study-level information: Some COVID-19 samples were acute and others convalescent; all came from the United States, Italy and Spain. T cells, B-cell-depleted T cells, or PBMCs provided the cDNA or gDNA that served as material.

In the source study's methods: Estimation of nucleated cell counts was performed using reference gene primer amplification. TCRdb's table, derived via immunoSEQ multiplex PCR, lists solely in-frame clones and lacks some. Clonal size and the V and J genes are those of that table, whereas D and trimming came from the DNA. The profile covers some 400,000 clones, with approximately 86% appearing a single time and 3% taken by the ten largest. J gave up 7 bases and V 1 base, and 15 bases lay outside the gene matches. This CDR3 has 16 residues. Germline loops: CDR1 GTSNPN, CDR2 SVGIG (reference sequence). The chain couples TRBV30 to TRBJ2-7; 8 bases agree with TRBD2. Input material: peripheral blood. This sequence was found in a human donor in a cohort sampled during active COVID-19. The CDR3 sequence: CAWSELSARGGGEQYF. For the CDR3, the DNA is TGTGCCTGGAGTGAACTCAGCGCCCGGGGGGGTGGAGAGCAGTACTTC.